This is a list of T cell receptor beta chains from one sample in a study of T cell responses to AZD1222 COVID-19 vaccine. The repertoire was sequenced with immunoSEQ multiplex PCR; TCRdb's copy has only in-frame clones and lacks some. The data contain 95,000 to 100,000 clones, approximately 90% of them singletons. The sample was peripheral blood, taken on day 0 of AZD1222 vaccination. The receptors here all came from an adult in good health. CDR3s include the opening cysteine and the closing phenylalanine or tryptophan. A D gene is named only where the DNA matches it firmly. Only some rows state a clone size, as once, few, many or a class for expanded clones.

size,J,D,V,DNA,CDR3
.,TRBJ2-3,.,TRBV3-1/TRBV3-2,TGTGCCAGCAGCCAAGACGGGGCGGAGAGCTATACGCAGTATTTT,CASSQDGAESYTQYF
.,TRBJ2-7,.,TRBV2,TGTGCCAGCAGCCTGACTAACTACGAGCAGTACTTC,CASSLTNYEQYF
.,TRBJ2-1,TRBD2,TRBV7-2,TGTGCCAGCAGCTCGGGACTAGCGGGCTACAATGAGCAGTTCTTC,CASSSGLAGYNEQFF
.,TRBJ2-1,.,TRBV30,TGTGCCTGGAGTGTACTACAGGAGAACTACAATGAGCAGTTCTTC,CAWSVLQENYNEQFF
.,TRBJ1-1,.,TRBV20-1,TGCAGTGCCAGACGGCCCACTGAAGCTTTCTTT,CSARRPTEAFF
.,TRBJ2-6,.,TRBV30,TGTGCCTGGAGTAGATTGTCTGGGGCCAACGTCCTGACTTTC,CAWSRLSGANVLTF
once,TRBJ2-7,.,TRBV20-1,TGCAGTGCTAGTTCGCTAGTTGTTAACGAGCAGTACTTC,CSASSLVVNEQYF
.,TRBJ1-1,TRBD1,TRBV7-9,TGTGCCAGCAGCTTAGGGACAGGGAAGACTGAAGCTTTCTTT,CASSLGTGKTEAFF
.,TRBJ1-2,.,TRBV29-1,TGCAGCGTTTCCCAGGTGGGCGGCTACACCTTC,CSVSQVGGYTF
.,TRBJ2-7,TRBD1,TRBV6-5,TGTGCCAGCAGTTACTCGAGGACAGGGGGAGGCGAGCAGTACTTC,CASSYSRTGGGEQYF
.,TRBJ1-2,TRBD1,TRBV3-1/TRBV3-2,TGTGCCAGCAGCCGGGACAGGGGGCGCCTATATGGCTACACCTTC,CASSRDRGRLYGYTF
.,TRBJ1-4,.,TRBV27,TGTGCCCAGCAGTCTTTCGGGGTTGGGACTAATGAAAAACTGTTTTTT,CAQQSFGVGTNEKLFF
.,TRBJ2-7,TRBD1,TRBV7-2,TGTGCCAGCAGCTTAAGATATGGGACAGGGGCTGGCGAGCAGTACTTC,CASSLRYGTGAGEQYF
once,TRBJ1-6,.,TRBV4-3,TGCGCCAGCAGCCAAGATATCCTAGAGAATTCACCCCTCCACTTT,CASSQDILENSPLHF
.,TRBJ1-2,.,TRBV12-3/TRBV12-4,TGTGCCAGCAGTCGACTAACCAACTATGGCTACACCTTC,CASSRLTNYGYTF
.,TRBJ2-7,TRBD1,TRBV7-8,TGTGCCAGCAGCTACGGGACAGCCGGTTCCGGGGAGCAGTACTTC,CASSYGTAGSGEQYF
.,TRBJ1-1,.,TRBV5-8,TGTGCCAGCAGCTTGACGCGGGTCGGCACTGAAGCTTTCTTT,CASSLTRVGTEAFF
.,TRBJ1-2,.,TRBV15,TGTGCCACCAGCATGGGTAGGGGGGGCCTCTATGGCTACACCTTC,CATSMGRGGLYGYTF
.,TRBJ1-1,TRBD1,TRBV2,TGTGCCAGCAGGCCTCGACAGGGGAGGAACACTGAAGCTTTCTTT,CASRPRQGRNTEAFF
.,TRBJ2-4,.,TRBV7-2,TGTGCCAGCAGCCATACTATTTCAGCCAAAAACATTCAGTACTTC,CASSHTISAKNIQYF
.,TRBJ1-1,.,TRBV6-1,TGTGCCAGCAGTGAATCCGTGTCGACAGGTCTTGAAGCTTTCTTT,CASSESVSTGLEAFF
.,TRBJ1-1,.,TRBV4-2,TGTGCCAGCAGCTCAGCCCAGGAGAACACTGAAGCTTTCTTT,CASSSAQENTEAFF
.,TRBJ1-4,TRBD1,TRBV2,TGTGCCAGCAGGCAGGGGGCGTTGGAAAAACTGTTTTTT,CASRQGALEKLFF
.,TRBJ2-3,TRBD1,TRBV25-1,TGTGCCAGCAGTGAAGGGGGACAGGGGGCTGTAGATACGCAGTATTTT,CASSEGGQGAVDTQYF
.,TRBJ2-3,TRBD1,TRBV7-3,TGTGCCAGCAGCGGCGGACAGGGCGACACAGATACGCAGTATTTT,CASSGGQGDTDTQYF
.,TRBJ1-1,TRBD1,TRBV5-4,TGTGCCAGCAGCTTGGACCCGACAGGGGACACTGAAGCTTTCTTT,CASSLDPTGDTEAFF
few,TRBJ2-5,.,TRBV11-3,TGTGCCAGCAGCCAAGACACGATCGGGACCCAGTACTTC,CASSQDTIGTQYF
few,TRBJ2-1,.,TRBV5-5,TGTGCCAGCAGCTGGGGGGGACAATACAATGAGCAGTTCTTC,CASSWGGQYNEQFF
.,TRBJ1-2,TRBD1,TRBV18,TGTGCCAGCTCATCGCAGACAGGGAAAAACTATGGCTACACCTTC,CASSSQTGKNYGYTF
.,TRBJ2-3,.,TRBV11-2,TGTGCCAGCAGGGAATCGCAGGGGGGTACAGATACGCAGTATTTT,CASRESQGGTDTQYF
.,TRBJ1-2,TRBD1,TRBV5-5,TGTGCCAGCAGCTTGGACAGGGGACTGATCTATGGCTACACCTTC,CASSLDRGLIYGYTF
.,TRBJ2-7,TRBD2,TRBV9,TGTGCCAGCAGCGTAGCCCCGGGAGGGGTTGATGAGCAGTACTTC,CASSVAPGGVDEQYF